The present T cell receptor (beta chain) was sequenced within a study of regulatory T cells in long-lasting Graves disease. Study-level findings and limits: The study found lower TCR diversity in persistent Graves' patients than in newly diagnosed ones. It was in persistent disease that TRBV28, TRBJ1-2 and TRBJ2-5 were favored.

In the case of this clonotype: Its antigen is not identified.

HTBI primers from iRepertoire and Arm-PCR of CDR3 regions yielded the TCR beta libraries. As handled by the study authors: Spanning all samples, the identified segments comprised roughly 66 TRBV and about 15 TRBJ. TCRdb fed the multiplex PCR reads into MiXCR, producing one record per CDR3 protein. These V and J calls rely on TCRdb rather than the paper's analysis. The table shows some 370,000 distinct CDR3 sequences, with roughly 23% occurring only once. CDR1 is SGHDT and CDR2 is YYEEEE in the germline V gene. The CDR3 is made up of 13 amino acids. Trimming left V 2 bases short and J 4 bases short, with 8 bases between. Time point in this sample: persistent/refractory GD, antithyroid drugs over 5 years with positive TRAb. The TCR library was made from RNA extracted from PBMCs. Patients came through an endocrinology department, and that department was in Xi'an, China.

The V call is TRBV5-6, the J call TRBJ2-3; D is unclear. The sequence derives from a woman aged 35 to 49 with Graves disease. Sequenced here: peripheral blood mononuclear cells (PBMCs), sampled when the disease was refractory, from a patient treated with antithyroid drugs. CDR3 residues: CASSFFRADTQYF. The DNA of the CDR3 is TGTGCCAGCAGCTTTTTTCGGGCAGATACGCAGTATTTT.